The 32 T cell receptor beta chains presented below share a single source sample, sequenced in a study of beta chain features in type 1 diabetes. Expressed TCRB transcripts got sequenced, as all isolated RNA was reverse transcribed. Sequencing used immunoSEQ multiplex PCR; TCRdb keeps in-frame clones, though not all of them. The table lists about 340,000 clones, approximately 13% of them singletons. No cognate antigen is known for these TCRs. Broader study findings: When Type 1 diabetes patients were examined, their TCRB CDR3s proved moderately but significantly shorter in all four CD4+ subsets.

The sequenced sample was naive CD4+ T cells from blood. Source of these receptors: a woman in her late teens or twenties with type 1 diabetes.

This clone was observed a few times. The chain joins TRBV6-6 to TRBJ2-7; D may be TRBD2 (5 bases). The CDR3 contains 13 residues. In germline, CDR1 is MNHNY, CDR2 SVGAGI (reference sequence). This CDR3 is CASSYHPSNGLDV. Here the CDR3 DNA reads TGTGCCAGCAGTTACCATCCTAGTAACGGACTGGACGTC.

The V call is TRBV14, the J call TRBJ2-7; no definite D call. This CDR3 has 14 residues. Germline V gene sequence: CDR1 SGHDN, CDR2 FVKESK. Deletions cut 7 bases from V and 7 bases from J, with 20 bases between. The CDR3 bases are TGTGCCAGCAAACCCGAAAGTCTCTCGAGGGAGCAGTACTTC. This encodes CASKPESLSREQYF.

The chain employs TRBV2 and TRBJ2-7; 7 bases are shared with TRBD1. Germline CDR1 and CDR2: SNHLY and FYNNEI. This CDR3 is built from 13 residues. The V gene end was trimmed by 6 bases and the J gene end by 2 bases; junction bases not matched to a gene: 4. In DNA, the CDR3 is TGTGCCAGCAGCCTCGGGACAGCCTACGAGCAGTACTTC. Translating gives CASSLGTAYEQYF.

The chain carries TRBV5-1 and TRBJ1-1; a possible D gene is TRBD1 (6 bases). Germline V gives CDR1 SGHRS, CDR2 YFSETQ. The CDR3 contains 17 residues. Trimming took 0 bases from V and 1 from J, leaving 16 bases between them. The CDR3 loop is CASSLAPGGAGNTEAFF. CDR3 nucleotide sequence: TGCGCCAGCAGCTTGGCCCCGGGGGGCGCAGGGAACACTGAAGCTTTCTTT.

The chain carries TRBV6-5 and TRBJ1-1; D remains unclear. This CDR3 is 12 amino acids long. V was cut by 4 bases and J by 5 bases, with 8 bases left in between. Germline loops: CDR1 MNHEY, CDR2 SVGAGI. CDR3 in DNA: TGTGCCAGCAGTTTATCTCGGACTGAAGCTTTCTTT. Amino acids: CASSLSRTEAFF.

This chain uses TRBV20-1 with TRBJ2-5, with D unclear. V was trimmed by 0 bases and J by 5 bases, leaving 4 bases between them. Germline-derived CDR1 and CDR2 are DFQATT and SNEGSKA (reference sequence). This CDR3 is built from 11 residues. DNA for the CDR3: TGCAGTGCTAGAGATATCGAGACCCAGTACTTC. Protein product: CSARDIETQYF.

This clone has more than one count but fewer than ten. The chain carries TRBV29-1 and TRBJ1-1; D remains unclear. CDR3 length equals 13 residues. Germline CDR1 reads SQVTM; CDR2 reads ANQGSEA. V gave up 2 bases and J gave up 1 base, with 8 bases separating them. The CDR3 DNA reads as TGCAGCGTTGAACCGGGGTGGAACACTGAAGCTTTCTTT. Encoded protein: CSVEPGWNTEAFF.

The chain uses TRBV27 and TRBJ2-7; 8 bases map to TRBD2. The length of the CDR3 is 15 residues. Trimming took 4 bases from V and 6 from J; bases not matched to a gene: 11. Germline lookup yields CDR1 MNHEY and CDR2 SMNVEV (reference sequence). CDR3 amino acids: CASSSAGGPAGEQYV. The CDR3 nucleotides read TGTGCCAGCAGTTCCGCGGGAGGCCCGGCGGGCGAGCAGTACGTC.

CDR3 DNA: TGTGCCAGCAGCCCAATAGGGACTAGCGGGAGAGGTGAGCAGTTCTTC. Its protein product is CASSPIGTSGRGEQFF. The rearrangement links TRBV11-3 to TRBJ2-1; 14 nucleotides line up with TRBD2. Losses at the gene ends were 5 bases for V and 9 bases for J; bases not matched to a gene: 9. The CDR3 has 16 residues. Per the germline V gene, CDR1 is SGHNT and CDR2 is YENEEA.

This clone was seen a handful of times. The chain joins TRBV18 to TRBJ1-1; the match to TRBD1 covers 8 bases. The CDR3 has 15 amino acids. CDR1 KGHSH and CDR2 LQKENI come from the germline V gene. V shed 4 bases and J 0 bases; nucleotides not matched to a gene: 4. CDR3 nucleotides: TGTGCCAGCTCACAGGGACAGGCGGTGAACACTGAAGCTTTCTTT. Its protein product is CASSQGQAVNTEAFF.

The chain has TRBV7-9 and TRBJ2-7; D is possibly TRBD1 (6 bases). V was pared by 5 bases and J by 5 bases, with 16 bases between. Germline loops: CDR1 SEHNR, CDR2 FQNEAQ (reference sequence). This CDR3 is 14 amino acids long. The CDR3 DNA is TGTGCCAGCAGCCCGCGCCCAGGGGCGGACGAGCAGTACTTC. It specifies CASSPRPGADEQYF.

The J gene is TRBJ2-2, the V gene TRBV2, with 10 bases matching TRBD1. J lost 5 bases, V lost 6 bases, and 6 bases had no gene match. Looked up from germline, CDR1 is SNHLY and CDR2 is FYNNEI. The length of the CDR3 is 15 residues. CDR3 DNA sequence: TGTGCCAGCAGGGCCGGGACAGGGGTTACCGGGGAGCTGTTTTTT. Protein: CASRAGTGVTGELFF. Variable domain in full (rest from reference TRBV2 and TRBJ2-2): EPEVTQTPSHQVTQMGQEVILRCVPISNHLYFYWYRQILGQKVEFLVSFYNNEISEKSEIFDDQFSVERPDGSNFTLKIRSTKLEDSAMYFCASRAGTGVTGELFFGEGSRLTVL.

The V and J genes are TRBV10-3 and TRBJ2-5; 8 bases match TRBD1. CDR1 is ENHRY and CDR2 is SYGVKD in the germline V gene. The CDR3 has 13 residues. V gave up 10 bases and J gave up 5 bases; unmatched junction bases: 9. The CDR3 DNA reads TGTGCCAGCGCCGGACAGGGTGTGGAGACCCAGTACTTC. Its protein product is CASAGQGVETQYF.

This clone was counted a few times. The chain carries TRBV6-5 and TRBJ2-7; D is ambiguous. V gave up 2 bases and J gave up 6 bases, with 11 bases separating them. This CDR3 spans 13 amino acids. The V gene's germline CDR1 is MNHEY and CDR2 SVGAGI. CDR3: CASSYRQAREQYF. In DNA, the CDR3 is TGTGCCAGCAGTTACCGCCAGGCCCGCGAGCAGTACTTC.

The genes are TRBV5-1 and TRBJ2-2; 8 nucleotides line up with TRBD2. The V and J ends lost 4 bases and 6 bases, in that order; junction bases with no gene match: 5. CDR3 length: 14 amino acids. Germline V CDR1 and CDR2: SGHRS, YFSETQ. CDR3 residues: CASSSREGPGELFF. CDR3 bases: TGCGCCAGCAGCAGCCGGGAGGGACCCGGGGAGCTGTTTTTT.

This clone turned up a few times. V and J are TRBV6-6 and TRBJ2-7, with 10 bases matching TRBD1. The ends lost 6 bases at V and 0 bases at J; junction bases unmatched: 8. Germline V lookup: CDR1 MNHNY, CDR2 SVGAGI (reference sequence). This CDR3 region has 16 residues. The CDR3 bases are TGTGCCAGCAGGGGACAGGGGACAGCGGCCTCCTACGAGCAGTACTTC. This translates into CASRGQGTAASYEQYF.

Only a few counts were recorded for this clone. The genes are TRBV18 and TRBJ2-7; D is unresolved. This CDR3 has 13 amino acids. The germline V gene encodes CDR1 KGHSH and CDR2 LQKENI. The ends were cut back, 3 bases at V and 3 bases at J, with 9 bases in the middle. The DNA for the CDR3 is TGTGCCAGCTCACCCCCGGGTGACTACGAGCAGTACTTC. It is translated as CASSPPGDYEQYF.

This clone was observed a handful of times. The genes are TRBV28 and TRBJ1-2, with 7 positions matching TRBD1. J gave up 4 bases and V 6 bases, and 5 bases lay outside the gene matches. Germline CDR1 and CDR2: MDHEN and SYDVKM. This CDR3 contains 13 residues. DNA for the CDR3: TGTGCCAGCAGCCCGGGACAGTTCTATGGCTACACCTTC. This codes for CASSPGQFYGYTF.

This clone came up a few times. The rearrangement uses TRBV6-5 and TRBJ1-4, with 7 bases aligning to TRBD1. This CDR3 contains 15 residues. Germline V CDR1 and CDR2: MNHEY, SVGAGI. With V trimmed by 6 bases and J by 0 bases, 4 bases remained unmatched. The CDR3 sequence: CASRYTGATNEKLFF. The CDR3 DNA sequence: TGTGCCAGCAGATATACAGGGGCAACTAATGAAAAACTGTTTTTT.

The chain links TRBV4-1 to TRBJ2-1; 7 nucleotides agree with TRBD2. This CDR3 region has 17 residues. J gave up 3 bases and V 3 bases, and 11 bases lay outside the gene matches. Germline CDR1 is MGHRA and CDR2 is YSYEKL. The CDR3 DNA is TGCGCCAGCAGCCAGATCGGACTAGTTCCTTTCTACAATGAGCAGTTCTTC. Amino acid sequence: CASSQIGLVPFYNEQFF.

This clone has more than one count but fewer than ten. The V call is TRBV2, the J call TRBJ2-7; 8 positions agree with TRBD1. V was pared by 10 bases and J by 0 bases, with 8 bases of the junction left unmatched. The CDR3 sequence is 14 residues long. From germline, CDR1 is SNHLY and CDR2 FYNNEI. CDR3 nucleotide sequence: TGTGCCACACTGCCAACAGGGGGCTCCTACGAGCAGTACGTC. This translates into CATLPTGGSYEQYV.

There are a few counts of this clone. V and J are TRBV7-2 and TRBJ2-1; D possibly corresponds to TRBD2 (6 bases). The CDR3 extends over 16 amino acids. Trimming shortened V by 2 bases and J by 4 bases, and 15 bases separated the two germline ends. Germline V gene lookup returns CDR1 SGHTA and CDR2 FQGNSA. In nucleotides, the CDR3 is TGTGCCAGCAGCTTATGGAAGACTAGGTCTTACAATGAGCAGTTCTTC. As protein: CASSLWKTRSYNEQFF. The variable domain in full, with the rest retrieved from reference TRBV7-2 and TRBJ2-1, is GAGVSQSPSNKVTEKGKDVELRCDPISGHTALYWYRQSLGQGLEFLIYFQGNSAPDKSGLPSDRFSAERTGGSVSTLTIQRTQQEDSAVYLCASSLWKTRSYNEQFFGPGTRLTVL.

This chain connects TRBV18 to TRBJ2-1; D might be TRBD2 (6 bases). Germline lookup yields CDR1 KGHSH and CDR2 LQKENI. V dropped 6 bases and J dropped 7 bases, with 19 bases sitting between them. The CDR3 sequence is 15 residues long. CDR3 amino acids: CASSPWTTGGNEQFF. The CDR3 DNA follows: TGTGCCAGCTCGCCATGGACTACCGGAGGGAATGAGCAGTTCTTC.

J is TRBJ2-2 and V is TRBV28, with D possibly being TRBD1 (5 bases). The CDR3 length is 12 residues. CDR1 MDHEN and CDR2 SYDVKM come from the germline V gene. Between the trimmed V and J ends, which lost 6 bases and 4 bases, there was a span of 6 bases. The CDR3 loop reads CASRQVTGELFF. The CDR3, as DNA: TGTGCCAGCAGACAGGTCACCGGGGAGCTGTTTTTT. The whole variable domain, filled in from reference TRBV28 and TRBJ2-2, reads DVKVTQSSRYLVKRTGEKVFLECVQDMDHENMFWYRQDPGLGLRLIYFSYDVKMKEKGDIPEGYSVSREKKERFSLILESASTNQTSMYLCASRQVTGELFFGEGSRLTVL.

The chain is built from TRBV29-1 and TRBJ1-5, with 10 bases that match TRBD1. Germline lookup yields CDR1 SQVTM and CDR2 ANQGSEA. The CDR3 extends over 14 amino acids. The V gene end was trimmed by 4 bases and the J gene end by 5 bases; junction bases not matched to a gene: 5. The DNA of the CDR3 is TGCAGCGTTGGGGACAGGGGAAAAGATCAGCCCCAGCATTTT. Residues: CSVGDRGKDQPQHF.

This clone was picked up a small number of times. This chain links TRBV5-1 with TRBJ1-5; 7 bases agree with TRBD1. Germline V gives CDR1 SGHRS, CDR2 YFSETQ. This CDR3 comprises 15 residues. V gave up 4 bases and J gave up 4 bases; unmatched junction bases: 8. As DNA, the CDR3 is TGCGCCAGCAGCACCGGACAGGACGGTAATCAGCCCCAGCATTTT. Translating gives CASSTGQDGNQPQHF.

This clone showed up just a few times. The rearrangement links TRBV10-3 to TRBJ2-7; TRBD2 aligns across 13 bases. The J segment lost 6 bases and the V segment lost 3 bases, leaving 14 bases of the junction unmatched. Looked up from germline, CDR1 is ENHRY and CDR2 is SYGVKD. The CDR3 totals 18 residues. For the CDR3, the DNA is TGTGCCATCAGTGATAGACCATCCGGGACTAGCGGGACTCTCGAGCAGTACTTC. Its translation is CAISDRPSGTSGTLEQYF.

The J gene is TRBJ1-3, the V gene TRBV19, with a possible D match to TRBD1 (5 bases). Germline CDR1 LNHDA, CDR2 SQIVND (reference sequence). The CDR3 is made up of 14 amino acids. Trimming pared 3 bases from V and 4 bases from J, leaving 10 bases between. DNA of the CDR3: TGTGCCAGTAGTATGGCAGGGATGGGAAACACCATATATTTT. Protein product: CASSMAGMGNTIYF. The full variable domain, rest sourced from reference TRBV19 and TRBJ1-3, is DGGITQSPKYLFRKEGQNVTLSCEQNLNHDAMYWYRQDPGQGLRLIYYSQIVNDFQKGDIAEGYSVSREKKESFPLTVTSAQKNPTAFYLCASSMAGMGNTIYFGEGSWLTVV.

This rearrangement joins TRBV5-4 to TRBJ1-1, with D possibly matching TRBD1 (5 bases). The CDR3 covers 14 residues. V dropped 3 bases and J dropped 1 base, with 10 bases sitting between them. Germline CDR1 SGHNT, CDR2 YYREEE (reference sequence). The CDR3 DNA sequence: TGTGCCAGCAGCTCAGGGCTTCAGAACACTGAAGCTTTCTTT. Protein: CASSSGLQNTEAFF. Full variable domain (remainder filled in from reference TRBV5-4 and TRBJ1-1): ETGVTQSPTHLIKTRGQQVTLRCSSQSGHNTVSWYQQALGQGPQFIFQYYREEENGRGNFPPRFSGLQFPNYSSELNVNALELDDSALYLCASSSGLQNTEAFFGQGTRLTVV.

This clone was detected only a few times. The rearrangement links TRBV7-2 to TRBJ2-5, with TRBD1 matching 7 bases. V was clipped by 5 bases and J by 2 bases; unmatched bases: 8. The CDR3 loop spans 15 amino acids. The germline CDR1 and CDR2 sequences are SGHTA and FQGNSA. The CDR3 DNA follows: TGTGCCAGCAGCCCCAATTGGGGACAGCAAGAGACCCAGTACTTC. It yields the protein CASSPNWGQQETQYF.

V and J are TRBV4-1 and TRBJ2-1, with 7 positions matching TRBD2. The CDR3 is 16 residues long. CDR1 is MGHRA and CDR2 is YSYEKL in the germline V gene. The V and J ends lost 3 bases and 4 bases, in that order; junction bases with no gene match: 9. As DNA, the CDR3 is TGCGCCAGCAGCCACCCCAGCGGGATAGGGTACAATGAGCAGTTCTTC. Its translation is CASSHPSGIGYNEQFF.

V gene TRBV4-3 combines with J gene TRBJ2-1; 11 nucleotides align to TRBD2. The J segment lost 6 bases and the V segment lost 0 bases, leaving 4 bases of the junction unmatched. Germline lookup yields CDR1 LGHNA and CDR2 YSLEER. The CDR3 loop spans 16 amino acids. CDR3 sequence reads: CASSQETSGSGNEQFF. In DNA, the CDR3 is TGCGCCAGCAGCCAAGAAACTAGCGGGAGTGGCAATGAGCAGTTCTTC.